This TCR beta chain was recorded in a study of cytomegalovirus exposure and HLA in healthy donors. As for the study in general: Counted in an early data release were about 86 million unique TCRs from HLA-typed donors.

On this clone: Its antigen remains unidentified.

The V gene's germline CDR1 is SNHLY and CDR2 FYNNEI. There are 14 residues in the CDR3. V lost 8 bases, J lost 4 bases, and 17 bases lay in between. Amplification used 60 Vbeta primers and 13 Jbeta primers. Method: immunoSEQ multiplex PCR; TCRdb's copy keeps in-frame clones and lacks some. The sample includes about 200,000 clones. Whole-study findings and limits: Later analysis demonstrated an association between a missense DCLRE1C variant and TCR beta V- and J-gene trimming.

Sequenced sample: PBMCs. The chain joins TRBV2 to TRBJ1-2, with TRBD1 as a possible D gene (5 bases). The sequence was obtained from a woman aged 25 to 39 in good health and CMV-seropositive. The DNA of the CDR3 is TGTGCCAGCCGAGCGGGGGGGACGGGCTATGGCTACACCTTC. This translates into CASRAGGTGYGYTF. The full variable domain, with the rest looked up from reference TRBV2 and TRBJ1-2, is EPEVTQTPSHQVTQMGQEVILRCVPISNHLYFYWYRQILGQKVEFLVSFYNNEISEKSEIFDDQFSVERPDGSNFTLKIRSTKLEDSAMYFCASRAGGTGYGYTFGSGTRLTVV.